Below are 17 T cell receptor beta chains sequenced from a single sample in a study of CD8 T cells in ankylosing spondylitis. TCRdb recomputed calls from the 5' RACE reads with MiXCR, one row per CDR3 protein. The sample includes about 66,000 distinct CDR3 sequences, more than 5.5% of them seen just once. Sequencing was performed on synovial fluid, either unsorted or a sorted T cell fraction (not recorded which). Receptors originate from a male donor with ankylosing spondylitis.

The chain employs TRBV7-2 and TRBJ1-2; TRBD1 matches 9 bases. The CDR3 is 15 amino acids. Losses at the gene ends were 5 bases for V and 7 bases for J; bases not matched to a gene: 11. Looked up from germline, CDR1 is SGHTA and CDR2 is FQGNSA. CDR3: CASSPGRDRGSGYTF. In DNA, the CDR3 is TGTGCCAGCAGCCCGGGCCGAGACAGGGGGTCTGGCTACACCTTC.

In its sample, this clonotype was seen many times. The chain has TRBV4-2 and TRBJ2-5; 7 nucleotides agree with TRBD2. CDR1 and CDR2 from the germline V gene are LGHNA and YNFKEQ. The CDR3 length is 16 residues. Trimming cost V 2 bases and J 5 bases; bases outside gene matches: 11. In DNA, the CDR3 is TGTGCCAGCAGCCAACTTACTACGGCGGGAGATGAGACCCAGTACTTC. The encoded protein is CASSQLTTAGDETQYF.

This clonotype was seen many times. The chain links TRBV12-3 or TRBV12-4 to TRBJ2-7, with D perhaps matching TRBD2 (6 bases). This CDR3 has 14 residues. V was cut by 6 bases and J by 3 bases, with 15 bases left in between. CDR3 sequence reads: CASSPLGAGYEQYF. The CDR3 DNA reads TGTGCCAGCAGCCCCCTTGGAGCGGGCTACGAGCAGTACTTC.

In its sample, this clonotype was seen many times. CDR3 sequence reads: CASTPLERRWGQGIYSNQPQHF. The DNA for the CDR3 is TGTGCCAGCACCCCCCTAGAGCGTCGCTGGGGGCAGGGAATTTATAGCAATCAGCCCCAGCATTTT. V usage is TRBV7-4 and J usage is TRBJ1-5, with D perhaps TRBD1 (6 bases). The V gene lost 7 bases and the J gene lost 0 bases, with 34 bases spanning the gap. This CDR3 has 22 residues. Germline V gene sequence: CDR1 SGHVT, CDR2 SQSDAQ.

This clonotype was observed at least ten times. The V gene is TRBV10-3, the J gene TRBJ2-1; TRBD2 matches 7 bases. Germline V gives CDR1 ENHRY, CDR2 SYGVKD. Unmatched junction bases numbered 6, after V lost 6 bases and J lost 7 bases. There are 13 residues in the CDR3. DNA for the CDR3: TGTGCCATCAGCGGGCTAGCGGTGAATGAGCAGTTCTTC. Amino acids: CAISGLAVNEQFF.

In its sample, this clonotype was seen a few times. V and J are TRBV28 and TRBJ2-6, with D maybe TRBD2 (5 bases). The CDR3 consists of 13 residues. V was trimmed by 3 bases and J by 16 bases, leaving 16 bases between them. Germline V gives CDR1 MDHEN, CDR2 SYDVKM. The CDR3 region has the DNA TGTGCCAGCAGTTTGGGAGCCCCCCTACTTCTGACTTTC. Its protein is CASSLGAPLLLTF.

The DNA of the CDR3 is TGTGCCAGCACTAGCGGAGGCAGCTCCTACAATGAGCAGTTCTTC. This codes for CASTSGGSSYNEQFF. The V and J genes are TRBV9 and TRBJ2-1, with 7 bases aligning to TRBD2. The CDR3 runs to 15 residues. J was trimmed by 0 bases and V by 6 bases; bases with no gene match: 6. CDR1 SGDLS and CDR2 YYNGEE come from the germline V gene.

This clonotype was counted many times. CDR3 sequence: CSATGRGGWSGQYF. CDR3 DNA: TGCAGTGCCACGGGACGGGGGGGATGGAGTGGGCAGTACTTC. The gene calls are TRBV20-1 and TRBJ2-7, with 8 bases matching TRBD2. The CDR3 covers 14 residues. Germline V gene lookup returns CDR1 DFQATT and CDR2 SNEGSKA (reference sequence). Losses at the gene ends were 6 bases for V and 9 bases for J; bases not matched to a gene: 16.

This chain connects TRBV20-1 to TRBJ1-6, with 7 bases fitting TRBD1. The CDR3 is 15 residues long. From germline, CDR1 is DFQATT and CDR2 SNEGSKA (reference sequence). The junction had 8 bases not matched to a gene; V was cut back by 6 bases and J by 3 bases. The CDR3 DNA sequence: TGCAGTGCCATGGGACAGAGGCACTATAATTCACCCCTCCACTTT. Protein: CSAMGQRHYNSPLHF.

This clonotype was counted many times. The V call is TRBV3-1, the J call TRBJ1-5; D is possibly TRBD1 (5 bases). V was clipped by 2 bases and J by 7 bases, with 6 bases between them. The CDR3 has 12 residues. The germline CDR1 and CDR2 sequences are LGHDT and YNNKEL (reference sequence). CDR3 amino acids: CASSQRGQPQHF. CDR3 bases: TGTGCCAGCAGCCAAAGGGGACAGCCCCAGCATTTT.

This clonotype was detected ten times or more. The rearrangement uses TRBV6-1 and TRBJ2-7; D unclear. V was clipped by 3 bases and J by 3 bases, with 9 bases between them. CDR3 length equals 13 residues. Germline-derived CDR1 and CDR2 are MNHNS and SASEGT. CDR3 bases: TGTGCCAGCAGTGACGTGAGCCTCTACGAGCAGTACTTC. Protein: CASSDVSLYEQYF.

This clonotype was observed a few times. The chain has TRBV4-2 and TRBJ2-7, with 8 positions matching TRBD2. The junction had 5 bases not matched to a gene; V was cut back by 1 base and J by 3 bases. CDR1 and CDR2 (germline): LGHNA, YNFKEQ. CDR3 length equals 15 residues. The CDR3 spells CASSQGNSGNYEQYF. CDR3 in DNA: TGTGCCAGCAGCCAAGGTAATAGCGGGAACTACGAGCAGTACTTC.

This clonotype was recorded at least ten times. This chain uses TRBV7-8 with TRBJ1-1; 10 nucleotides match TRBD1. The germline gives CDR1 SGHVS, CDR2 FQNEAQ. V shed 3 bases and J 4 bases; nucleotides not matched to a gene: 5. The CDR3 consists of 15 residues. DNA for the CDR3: TGTGCCAGCAGCTTGAACCGGGACAGGGGCACTGAAGCTTTCTTT. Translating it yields CASSLNRDRGTEAFF.

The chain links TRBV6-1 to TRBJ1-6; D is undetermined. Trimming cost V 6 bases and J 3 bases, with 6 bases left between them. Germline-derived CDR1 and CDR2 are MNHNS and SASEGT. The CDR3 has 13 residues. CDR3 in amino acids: CASRAFYNSPLHF. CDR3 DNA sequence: TGTGCCAGCAGGGCCTTCTATAATTCACCCCTCCACTTT.

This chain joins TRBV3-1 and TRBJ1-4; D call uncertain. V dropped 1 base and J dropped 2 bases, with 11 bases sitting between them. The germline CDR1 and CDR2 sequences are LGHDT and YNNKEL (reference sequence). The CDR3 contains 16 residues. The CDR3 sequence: CASSQGVRRTNEKLFF. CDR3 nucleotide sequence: TGTGCCAGCAGCCAAGGAGTTAGGAGGACTAATGAAAAACTGTTTTTT.

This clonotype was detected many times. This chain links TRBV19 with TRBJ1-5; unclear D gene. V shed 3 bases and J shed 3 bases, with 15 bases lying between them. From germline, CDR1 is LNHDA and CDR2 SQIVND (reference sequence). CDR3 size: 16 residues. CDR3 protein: CASSIVGKLSNQPQHF. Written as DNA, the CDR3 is TGTGCCAGTAGTATTGTGGGCAAGCTGTCCAATCAGCCCCAGCATTTT.

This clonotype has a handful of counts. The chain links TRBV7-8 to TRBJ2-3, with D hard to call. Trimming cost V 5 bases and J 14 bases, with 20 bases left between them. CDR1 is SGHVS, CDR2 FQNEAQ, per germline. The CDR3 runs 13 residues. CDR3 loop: CASSTPPGPPRYF. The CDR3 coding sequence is TGTGCCAGCAGCACCCCACCGGGCCCCCCTCGGTATTTT.